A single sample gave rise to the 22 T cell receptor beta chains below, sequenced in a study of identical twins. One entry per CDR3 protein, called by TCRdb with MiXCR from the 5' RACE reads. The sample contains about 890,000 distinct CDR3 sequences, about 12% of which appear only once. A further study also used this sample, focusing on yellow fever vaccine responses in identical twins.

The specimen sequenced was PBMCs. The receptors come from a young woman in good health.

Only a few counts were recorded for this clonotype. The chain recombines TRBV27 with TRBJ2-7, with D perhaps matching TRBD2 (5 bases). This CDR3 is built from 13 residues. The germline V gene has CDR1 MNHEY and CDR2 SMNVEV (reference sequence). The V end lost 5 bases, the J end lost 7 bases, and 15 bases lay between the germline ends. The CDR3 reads CASSDGGRREQYV. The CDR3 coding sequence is TGTGCCAGCAGTGACGGTGGTAGGAGGGAGCAGTACGTC.

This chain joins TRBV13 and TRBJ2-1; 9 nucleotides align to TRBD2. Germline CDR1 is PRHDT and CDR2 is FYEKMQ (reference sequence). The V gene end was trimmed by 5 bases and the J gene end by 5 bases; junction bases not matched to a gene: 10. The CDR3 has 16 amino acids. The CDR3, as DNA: TGTGCCAGCAGCCTCCCCAAGACTAGCGGTGACAATGAGCAGTTCTTC. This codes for CASSLPKTSGDNEQFF.

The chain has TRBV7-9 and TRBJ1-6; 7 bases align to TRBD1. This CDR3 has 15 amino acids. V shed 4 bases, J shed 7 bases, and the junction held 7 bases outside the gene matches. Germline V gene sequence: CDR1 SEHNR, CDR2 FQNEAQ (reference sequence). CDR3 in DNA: TGTGCCAGCAGCTCGCCGGGACAGTTAAATTCACCCCTCCACTTT. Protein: CASSSPGQLNSPLHF. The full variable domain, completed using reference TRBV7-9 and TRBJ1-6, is DTGVSQNPRHKITKRGQNVTFRCDPISEHNRLYWYRQTLGQGPEFLTYFQNEAQLEKSRLLSDRFSAERPKGSFSTLEIQRTEQGDSAMYLCASSSPGQLNSPLHFGNGTRLTVT.

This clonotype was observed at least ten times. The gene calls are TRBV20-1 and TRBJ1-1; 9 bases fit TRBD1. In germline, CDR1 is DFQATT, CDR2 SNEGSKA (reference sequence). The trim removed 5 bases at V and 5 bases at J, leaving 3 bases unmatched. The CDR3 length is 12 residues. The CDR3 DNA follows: TGCAGTGCTCGGGACAGGGAAACTGAAGCTTTCTTT. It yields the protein CSARDRETEAFF.

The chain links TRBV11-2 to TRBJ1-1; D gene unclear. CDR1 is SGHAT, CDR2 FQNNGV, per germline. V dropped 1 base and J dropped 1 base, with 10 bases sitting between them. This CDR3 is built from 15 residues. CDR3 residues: CASSLVGGRNTEAFF. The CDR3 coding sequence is TGTGCCAGCAGCTTAGTTGGAGGGAGGAACACTGAAGCTTTCTTT.

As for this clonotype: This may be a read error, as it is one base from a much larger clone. The CDR3 DNA reads TGTGCCAGCAGTCCCGGGACTAGCGGGAGGCAAGAGACCCAGTACTTC. It encodes CASSPGTSGRQETQYF. The chain couples TRBV6-1 to TRBJ2-5, with 15 nucleotides matching TRBD2. Germline CDR1 MNHNS, CDR2 SASEGT. The length of the CDR3 is 16 residues. Trimming cost V 5 bases and J 2 bases; bases outside gene matches: 3.

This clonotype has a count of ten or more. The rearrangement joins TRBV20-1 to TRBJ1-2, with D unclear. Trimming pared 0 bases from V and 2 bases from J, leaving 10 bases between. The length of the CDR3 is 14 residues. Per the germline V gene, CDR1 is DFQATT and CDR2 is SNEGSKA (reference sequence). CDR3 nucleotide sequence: TGCAGTGCTAGAGATTCGGCGGCCAACTATGGCTACACCTTC. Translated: CSARDSAANYGYTF.

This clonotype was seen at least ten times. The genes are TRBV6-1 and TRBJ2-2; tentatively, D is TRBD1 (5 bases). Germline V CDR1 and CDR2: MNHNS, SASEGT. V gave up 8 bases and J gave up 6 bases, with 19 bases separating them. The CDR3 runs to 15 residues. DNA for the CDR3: TGTGCCAGCCACCGGGCAGGGCGGTATGCCGGGGAGCTGTTTTTT. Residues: CASHRAGRYAGELFF.

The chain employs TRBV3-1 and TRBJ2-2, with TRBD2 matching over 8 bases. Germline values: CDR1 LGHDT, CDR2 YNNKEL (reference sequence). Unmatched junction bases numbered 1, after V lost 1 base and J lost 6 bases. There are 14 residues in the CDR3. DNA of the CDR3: TGTGCCAGCAGCCAAGGAGCGGGAGCCGGGGAGCTGTTTTTT. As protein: CASSQGAGAGELFF.

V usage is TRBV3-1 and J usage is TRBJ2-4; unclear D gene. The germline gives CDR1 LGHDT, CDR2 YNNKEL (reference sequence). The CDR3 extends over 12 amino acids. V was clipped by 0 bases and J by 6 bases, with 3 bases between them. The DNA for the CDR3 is TGTGCCAGCAGCCAAGAAACAAACATTCAGTACTTC. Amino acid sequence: CASSQETNIQYF.

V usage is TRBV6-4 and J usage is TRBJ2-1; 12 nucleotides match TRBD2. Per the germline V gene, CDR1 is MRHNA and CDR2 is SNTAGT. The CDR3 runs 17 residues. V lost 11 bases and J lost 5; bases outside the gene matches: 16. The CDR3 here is CAQEGPDSSGRDNEQFF. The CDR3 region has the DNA TGTGCCCAAGAAGGCCCCGACTCTAGCGGGAGGGACAATGAGCAGTTCTTC.

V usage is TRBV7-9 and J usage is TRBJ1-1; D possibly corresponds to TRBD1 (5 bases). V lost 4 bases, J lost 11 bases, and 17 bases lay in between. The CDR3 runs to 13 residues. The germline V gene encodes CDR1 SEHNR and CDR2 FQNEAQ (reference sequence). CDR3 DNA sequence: TGTGCCAGCAGCTCCGGGACGGCAACCGGGGCTTTCTTT. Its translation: CASSSGTATGAFF.

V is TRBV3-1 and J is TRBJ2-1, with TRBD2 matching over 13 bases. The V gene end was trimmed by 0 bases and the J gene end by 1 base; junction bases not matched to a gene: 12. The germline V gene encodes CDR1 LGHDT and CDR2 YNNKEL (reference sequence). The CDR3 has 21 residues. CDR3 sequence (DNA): TGTGCCAGCAGCCAAGATATCGGTACTAGCGGGAGGGCCTTGTCCTACAATGAGCAGTTCTTC. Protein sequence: CASSQDIGTSGRALSYNEQFF.

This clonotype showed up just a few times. The CDR3 DNA reads TGTGCCATCAGTGAGAGACAGGGCCTGAACACTGAAGCTTTCTTT. It is translated as CAISERQGLNTEAFF. The chain uses TRBV10-3 and TRBJ1-1; 7 positions match TRBD1. The CDR3 consists of 15 residues. Germline values: CDR1 ENHRY, CDR2 SYGVKD. J gave up 0 bases and V 2 bases, and 3 bases lay outside the gene matches.

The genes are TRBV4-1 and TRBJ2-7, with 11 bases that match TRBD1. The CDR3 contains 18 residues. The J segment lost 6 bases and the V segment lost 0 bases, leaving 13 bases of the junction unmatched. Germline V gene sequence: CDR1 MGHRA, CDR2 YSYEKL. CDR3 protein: CASSQDSLGQGALFEQYF. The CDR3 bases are TGCGCCAGCAGCCAAGATAGTCTTGGACAGGGGGCGCTTTTCGAGCAGTACTTC.

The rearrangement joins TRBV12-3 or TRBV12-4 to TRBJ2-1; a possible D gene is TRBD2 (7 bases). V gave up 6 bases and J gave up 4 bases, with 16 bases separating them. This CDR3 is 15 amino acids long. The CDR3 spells CASSPSGRGYNEQFF. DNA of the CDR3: TGTGCCAGCAGCCCCTCGGGGAGGGGGTACAATGAGCAGTTCTTC.

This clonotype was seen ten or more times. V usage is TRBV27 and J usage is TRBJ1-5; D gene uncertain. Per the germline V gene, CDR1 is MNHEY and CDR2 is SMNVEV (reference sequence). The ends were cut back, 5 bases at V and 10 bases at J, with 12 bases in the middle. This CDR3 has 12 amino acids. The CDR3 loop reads CASSPARGPQHF. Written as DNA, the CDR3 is TGTGCCAGCAGTCCTGCCCGAGGACCCCAGCATTTT.

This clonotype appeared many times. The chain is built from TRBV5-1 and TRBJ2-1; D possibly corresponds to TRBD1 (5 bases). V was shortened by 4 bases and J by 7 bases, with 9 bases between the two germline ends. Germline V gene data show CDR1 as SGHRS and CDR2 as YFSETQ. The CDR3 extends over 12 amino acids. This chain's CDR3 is CASSPTVNEQFF. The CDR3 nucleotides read TGCGCCAGCAGCCCGACAGTTAATGAGCAGTTCTTC.

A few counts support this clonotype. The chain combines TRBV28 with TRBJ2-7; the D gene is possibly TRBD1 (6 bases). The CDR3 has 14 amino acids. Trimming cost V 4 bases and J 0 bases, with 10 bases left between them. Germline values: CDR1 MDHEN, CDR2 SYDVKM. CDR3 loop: CASSYQQGSYEQYV. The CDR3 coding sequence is TGTGCCAGCAGTTACCAACAGGGCTCCTACGAGCAGTACGTC.

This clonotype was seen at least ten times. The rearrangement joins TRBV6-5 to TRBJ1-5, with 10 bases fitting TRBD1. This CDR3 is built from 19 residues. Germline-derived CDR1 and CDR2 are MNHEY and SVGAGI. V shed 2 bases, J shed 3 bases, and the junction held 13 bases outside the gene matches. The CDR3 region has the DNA TGTGCCAGCAGTTACCGACTAGGACAGGGGGGGTATAACAATCAGCCCCAGCATTTT. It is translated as CASSYRLGQGGYNNQPQHF.

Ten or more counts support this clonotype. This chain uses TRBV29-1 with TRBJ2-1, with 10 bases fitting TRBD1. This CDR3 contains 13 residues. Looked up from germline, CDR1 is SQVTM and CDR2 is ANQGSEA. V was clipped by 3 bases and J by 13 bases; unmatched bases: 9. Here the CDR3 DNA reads TGCAGCGTTGAGGAGGGACAGGGGTCGCGCCAGTTCTTC. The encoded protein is CSVEEGQGSRQFF.

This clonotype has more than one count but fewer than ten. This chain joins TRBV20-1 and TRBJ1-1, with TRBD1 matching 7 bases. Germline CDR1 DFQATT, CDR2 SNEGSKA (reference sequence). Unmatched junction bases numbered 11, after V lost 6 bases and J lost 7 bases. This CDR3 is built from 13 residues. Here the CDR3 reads CSARAGGPNEAFF. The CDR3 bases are TGCAGTGCCAGGGCAGGGGGTCCTAATGAAGCTTTCTTT.